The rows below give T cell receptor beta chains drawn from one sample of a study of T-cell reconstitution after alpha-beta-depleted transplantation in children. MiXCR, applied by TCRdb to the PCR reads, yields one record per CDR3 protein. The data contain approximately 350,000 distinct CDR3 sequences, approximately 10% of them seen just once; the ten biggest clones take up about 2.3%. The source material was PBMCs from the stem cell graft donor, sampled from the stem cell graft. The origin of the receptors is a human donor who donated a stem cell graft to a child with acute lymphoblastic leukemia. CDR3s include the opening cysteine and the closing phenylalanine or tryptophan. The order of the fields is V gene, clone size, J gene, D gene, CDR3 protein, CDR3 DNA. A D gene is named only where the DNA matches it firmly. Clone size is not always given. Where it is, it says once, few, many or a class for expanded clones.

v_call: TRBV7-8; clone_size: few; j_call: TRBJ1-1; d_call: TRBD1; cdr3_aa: CASSLAGRQGNTEAFF; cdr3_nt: TGTGCCAGCAGCTTAGCCGGTCGACAGGGGAACACTGAAGCTTTCTTT
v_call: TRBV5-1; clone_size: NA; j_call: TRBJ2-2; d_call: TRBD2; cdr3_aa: CASSLATSGAGELFF; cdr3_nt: TGCGCCAGCAGCTTGGCCACTAGCGGTGCCGGGGAGCTGTTTTTT
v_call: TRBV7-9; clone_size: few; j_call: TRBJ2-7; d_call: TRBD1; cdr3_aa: CASSPGQGARNEQYF; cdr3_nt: TGTGCCAGCAGCCCGGGACAGGGGGCGAGAAACGAGCAGTACTTC
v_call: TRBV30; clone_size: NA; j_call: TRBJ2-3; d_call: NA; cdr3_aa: CAWSASSLTDTQYF; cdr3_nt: TGTGCCTGGAGTGCCTCCTCCCTCACAGATACGCAGTATTTT
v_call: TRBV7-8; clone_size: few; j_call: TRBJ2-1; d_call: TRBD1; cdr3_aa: CASSSGQGSIF; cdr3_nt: TGTGCCAGCAGCTCCGGACAGGGCTCAATCTTC
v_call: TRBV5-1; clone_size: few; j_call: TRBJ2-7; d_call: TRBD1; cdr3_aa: CASGPGQGVIRSYEQYF; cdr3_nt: TGCGCCAGCGGACCGGGACAGGGGGTTATACGCTCCTACGAGCAGTACTTC
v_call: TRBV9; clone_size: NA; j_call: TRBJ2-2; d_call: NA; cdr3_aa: CASSVGGTAGELFF; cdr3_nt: TGTGCCAGCAGCGTAGGCGGGACAGCCGGGGAGCTGTTTTTT
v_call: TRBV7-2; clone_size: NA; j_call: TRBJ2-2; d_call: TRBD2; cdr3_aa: CASSPPSGSNTGELFF; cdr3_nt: TGTGCCAGCAGCCCACCTAGCGGATCGAACACCGGGGAGCTGTTTTTT
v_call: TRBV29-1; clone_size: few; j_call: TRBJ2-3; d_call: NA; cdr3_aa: CSVDRAARTDTQYF; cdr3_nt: TGCAGCGTTGACCGAGCTGCCCGCACAGATACGCAGTATTTT
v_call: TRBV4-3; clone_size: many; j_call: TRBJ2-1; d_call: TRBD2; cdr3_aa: CASSQPSLAGMSHNEQFF; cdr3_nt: TGCGCCAGCAGCCAGCCCTCACTAGCGGGAATGTCCCACAATGAGCAGTTCTTC